Shown below are 11 T cell receptor beta chains from a single sample sequenced in a study of blood T cell repertoires in COVID-19. Profiled with immunoSEQ multiplex PCR; TCRdb holds only in-frame clones, not every one. The sample consists of more than 70,000 clones, roughly 73% of them appearing once. Specimen: peripheral blood. The receptors shown here come from a human donor in a cohort sampled during active COVID-19.

The chain recombines TRBV29-1 with TRBJ1-1; D uncertain. Trimming left V 3 bases short and J 2 bases short, with 4 bases between. This CDR3 has 11 amino acids. CDR1 and CDR2 from the germline V gene are SQVTM and ANQGSEA. CDR3 coding DNA: TGCAGCGTTGAGAGAAACACTGAAGCTTTCTTT. Its protein is CSVERNTEAFF.

This clone came up a few times. The V and J genes are TRBV9 and TRBJ2-6; 7 positions agree with TRBD1. Germline V lookup: CDR1 SGDLS, CDR2 YYNGEE. The CDR3 has 19 residues. V was pared by 3 bases and J by 0 bases, with 12 bases of the junction left unmatched. The CDR3 nucleotides are TGTGCCAGCAGCGCCCCCGGGACAGCGCCAGACTCTGGGGCCAACGTCCTGACTTTC. Its protein product is CASSAPGTAPDSGANVLTF.

The rearrangement links TRBV9 to TRBJ1-2; maybe TRBD1 (6 bases). V lost 2 bases and J 4 bases, leaving 9 bases between the germline ends. From germline, CDR1 is SGDLS and CDR2 YYNGEE. There are 13 residues in the CDR3. CDR3 loop: CASSVTGFYGYTF. CDR3 in DNA: TGTGCCAGCAGCGTTACAGGGTTCTATGGCTACACCTTC. The variable domain in full, with the rest retrieved from reference TRBV9 and TRBJ1-2, is DSGVTQTPKHLITATGQRVTLRCSPRSGDLSVYWYQQSLDQGLQFLIQYYNGEERAKGNILERFSAQQFPDLHSELNLSSLELGDSALYFCASSVTGFYGYTFGSGTRLTVV.

The chain is built from TRBV27 and TRBJ2-1; a possible D gene is TRBD1 (6 bases). Germline assignment: CDR1 MNHEY and CDR2 SMNVEV (reference sequence). V was trimmed by 5 bases and J by 4 bases, leaving 18 bases between them. The CDR3 covers 16 residues. The CDR3 DNA reads TGTGCCAGCAGTCCCGGACTCACCCAGGGGTACAATGAGCAGTTCTTC. It is translated as CASSPGLTQGYNEQFF.

The chain links TRBV20-1 to TRBJ2-1; D possibly corresponds to TRBD1 (5 bases). The V gene's germline CDR1 is DFQATT and CDR2 SNEGSKA (reference sequence). V lost 3 bases, J lost 8 bases, and 14 bases lay in between. There are 13 residues in the CDR3. The CDR3 loop is CSASDARVYEQFF. Written as DNA, the CDR3 is TGCAGTGCTAGTGACGCCAGGGTGTATGAGCAGTTCTTC.

The J gene is TRBJ1-1, the V gene TRBV15; D might be TRBD1 (5 bases). The CDR3 covers 13 residues. V lost 1 base and J 5 bases, leaving 8 bases between the germline ends. Germline CDR1 reads LNHNV; CDR2 reads YYDKDF (reference sequence). The CDR3 loop reads CATSRVRGTEAFF. CDR3 in DNA: TGTGCCACCAGCAGAGTGCGGGGGACTGAAGCTTTCTTT.

The chain joins TRBV13 to TRBJ1-2; the D gene is possibly TRBD1 (5 bases). The V and J ends lost 2 bases and 0 bases respectively, with 16 bases between them. Germline V lookup: CDR1 PRHDT, CDR2 FYEKMQ (reference sequence). CDR3 length: 17 residues. CDR3 bases: TGTGCCAGCAGCTTAAGGTGGCAGGGAGGGGCTAACTATGGCTACACCTTC. Amino acids: CASSLRWQGGANYGYTF. Combining the CDR3 with reference TRBV13 and TRBJ1-2 gives the whole variable domain AAGVIQSPRHLIKEKRETATLKCYPIPRHDTVYWYQQGPGQDPQFLISFYEKMQSDKGSIPDRFSAQQFSDYHSELNMSSLELGDSALYFCASSLRWQGGANYGYTFGSGTRLTVV.

The rearrangement uses TRBV5-1 and TRBJ1-1, with TRBD1 matching 7 bases. V lost 4 bases and J lost 3; bases outside the gene matches: 9. The germline gives CDR1 SGHRS, CDR2 YFSETQ. CDR3 length: 15 amino acids. CDR3 bases: TGCGCCAGCAGCCCGGGACAGCCCGGGCACACTGAAGCTTTCTTT. Protein product: CASSPGQPGHTEAFF.

This chain uses TRBV2 with TRBJ2-7, with D maybe TRBD1 (5 bases). This CDR3 comprises 13 residues. Germline CDR1 reads SNHLY; CDR2 reads FYNNEI. V dropped 8 bases and J dropped 3 bases, with 14 bases sitting between them. The CDR3, as DNA: TGTGCCAGCCAAACCCCTGACAGCTACGAGCAGTACTTC. Residues: CASQTPDSYEQYF.

This clone turned up a few times. The rearrangement joins TRBV5-1 to TRBJ2-7, with 10 bases identical to TRBD1. V was clipped by 4 bases and J by 5 bases; unmatched bases: 15. CDR1 and CDR2 from the germline V gene are SGHRS and YFSETQ. This CDR3 comprises 17 residues. The CDR3 sequence is CASSPRTGGIRGDEQYF. The CDR3 bases are TGCGCCAGCAGCCCCCGGACAGGGGGGATTCGAGGGGACGAGCAGTACTTC. Complete variable domain (other parts from reference TRBV5-1 and TRBJ2-7): KAGVTQTPRYLIKTRGQQVTLSCSPISGHRSVSWYQQTPGQGLQFLFEYFSETQRNKGNFPGRFSGRQFSNSRSEMNVSTLELGDSALYLCASSPRTGGIRGDEQYFGPGTRLTVT.

V usage is TRBV4-1 and J usage is TRBJ1-5; D not certain. The CDR3 sequence is 14 residues long. The germline CDR1 and CDR2 sequences are MGHRA and YSYEKL. The V end was cut by 5 bases, the J end by 2 bases, with 10 bases between. CDR3 DNA sequence: TGCGCCAGCAGCGCGTTGTTACGCAATCAGCCCCAGCATTTT. It yields the protein CASSALLRNQPQHF.